A selection of T cell receptor beta chains follows, all from one sample in a study of cytomegalovirus exposure and HLA in healthy donors. Sequencing was performed with immunoSEQ multiplex PCR; in TCRdb, only in-frame clones are kept and a portion is missing. The data show some 140,000 clones, roughly 80% seen once. Sequencing was done on a sample of PBMCs. These receptors were collected from a man aged 25 to 40 in good health and CMV-seropositive. The CDR3 runs from the conserved cysteine through the conserved F or W. The D gene is left open where the match is weak. Clone size, where shown, is once, few, many, or a class for clones that have expanded.

d_gene: .; v_gene: TRBV6-1; abundance: .; j_gene: TRBJ1-5; CDR3aa: CASKQGPSNQPQHF; CDR3nt: TGTGCCAGCAAGCAGGGGCCGAGCAATCAGCCCCAGCATTTT
d_gene: .; v_gene: TRBV28; abundance: .; j_gene: TRBJ1-5; CDR3aa: CASNLQGQPQHF; CDR3nt: TGTGCCAGCAACTTACAGGGTCAGCCCCAGCATTTT
d_gene: TRBD1; v_gene: TRBV4-3; abundance: .; j_gene: TRBJ1-1; CDR3aa: CASSQVGQGPSNTEAFF; CDR3nt: TGCGCCAGCAGCCAGGTAGGACAGGGCCCCTCGAACACTGAAGCTTTCTTT
d_gene: .; v_gene: TRBV7-9; abundance: .; j_gene: TRBJ2-5; CDR3aa: CASSLSAAGQETQYF; CDR3nt: TGTGCCAGCAGCTTATCAGCGGCAGGCCAAGAGACCCAGTACTTC
d_gene: TRBD2; v_gene: TRBV4-3; abundance: .; j_gene: TRBJ2-7; CDR3aa: CASSPGGGFTYEQYF; CDR3nt: TGCGCCAGCAGCCCCGGGGGGGGATTTACCTACGAGCAGTACTTC
d_gene: .; v_gene: TRBV10-1; abundance: once; j_gene: TRBJ2-2; CDR3aa: CASSEARTGELFF; CDR3nt: TGCGCCAGCAGTGAGGCACGGACCGGGGAGCTGTTTTTT
d_gene: .; v_gene: TRBV7-9; abundance: .; j_gene: TRBJ1-4; CDR3aa: CASSDPEEKLFF; CDR3nt: TGTGCCAGCAGCGATCCCGAGGAAAAACTGTTTTTT
d_gene: TRBD1; v_gene: TRBV6-4; abundance: .; j_gene: TRBJ2-7; CDR3aa: CASSLLGTGVSYEQYF; CDR3nt: TGTGCCAGCAGCTTACTGGGGACAGGGGTCTCCTACGAGCAGTACTTC
d_gene: .; v_gene: TRBV25-1; abundance: .; j_gene: TRBJ1-2; CDR3aa: CASSDTGGYGYTF; CDR3nt: TGTGCCAGCAGTGACACGGGGGGCTATGGCTACACCTTC
d_gene: .; v_gene: TRBV6-5; abundance: .; j_gene: TRBJ2-2; CDR3aa: CASRNTPLSGELFF; CDR3nt: TGTGCCAGCAGGAACACCCCCCTGTCCGGGGAGCTGTTTTTT
d_gene: .; v_gene: TRBV5-1; abundance: once; j_gene: TRBJ1-2; CDR3aa: CASSARGGTINYGYTF; CDR3nt: TGCGCCAGCAGCGCCCGGGGGGGGACCATTAACTATGGCTACACCTTC
d_gene: TRBD1; v_gene: TRBV7-2; abundance: .; j_gene: TRBJ2-7; CDR3aa: CASSYTGDGEQYF; CDR3nt: TGTGCCAGCAGCTACACAGGGGACGGCGAGCAGTACTTC
d_gene: TRBD1; v_gene: TRBV25-1; abundance: .; j_gene: TRBJ1-2; CDR3aa: CASREQGSIYGYTF; CDR3nt: TGTGCCAGCAGGGAACAGGGGTCTATATATGGCTACACCTTC
d_gene: TRBD1; v_gene: TRBV7-2; abundance: .; j_gene: TRBJ1-2; CDR3aa: CASSLQGQGDDGYTF; CDR3nt: TGTGCCAGCAGCCTCCAGGGACAGGGGGACGATGGCTACACCTTC
d_gene: .; v_gene: TRBV25-1; abundance: .; j_gene: TRBJ1-1; CDR3aa: CASQKGDFGSAEAFF; CDR3nt: TGTGCCAGCCAGAAAGGGGACTTTGGTAGCGCTGAAGCTTTCTTT
d_gene: .; v_gene: TRBV5-1; abundance: few; j_gene: TRBJ2-3; CDR3aa: CASSLDIAVRTDTQYF; CDR3nt: TGCGCCAGCAGCTTGGATATAGCGGTGAGGACAGATACGCAGTATTTT
d_gene: TRBD1; v_gene: TRBV28; abundance: .; j_gene: TRBJ1-5; CDR3aa: CASRSGTGGQPQHF; CDR3nt: TGTGCCAGCAGATCCGGGACAGGGGGTCAGCCCCAGCATTTT
d_gene: .; v_gene: TRBV9; abundance: .; j_gene: TRBJ1-2; CDR3aa: CASSPRKTGISYGYTF; CDR3nt: TGTGCCAGCAGCCCTCGTAAGACGGGGATATCCTATGGCTACACCTTC
d_gene: TRBD2; v_gene: TRBV19; abundance: .; j_gene: TRBJ2-5; CDR3aa: CASRDGGGQETQYF; CDR3nt: TGTGCCAGTAGGGATGGGGGGGGTCAAGAGACCCAGTACTTC
d_gene: TRBD2; v_gene: TRBV5-1; abundance: .; j_gene: TRBJ2-1; CDR3aa: CASSLDEAGGPSEQFF; CDR3nt: TGCGCCAGCAGCTTGGATGAGGCGGGAGGGCCCTCTGAGCAGTTCTTC
d_gene: TRBD1; v_gene: TRBV7-9; abundance: few; j_gene: TRBJ2-1; CDR3aa: CSSSSTTGTAYNEQFF; CDR3nt: TGTTCCAGCAGCTCAACCACCGGGACAGCCTACAATGAGCAGTTCTTC
d_gene: TRBD2; v_gene: TRBV10-1; abundance: .; j_gene: TRBJ2-3; CDR3aa: CASSESLAGGGTDTQYF; CDR3nt: TGCGCCAGCAGTGAGTCGTTGGCGGGAGGTGGGACAGATACGCAGTATTTT